These T cell receptor beta chains were read from a single sample in a study of T cells in tumors after PD-1 blockade. Clones were sequenced by immunoSEQ multiplex PCR, and TCRdb holds only the in-frame ones, with some missing. Of approximately 60,000 clones detected, just under 80% appear once; the ten largest clones hold around 15%. This specimen consisted of PBMCs, obtained before anti-PD-1 treatment. The receptors were sampled from a human donor with basal cell carcinoma. CDR3s include the opening cysteine and the closing phenylalanine or tryptophan. The D gene is left open where the match is weak. For some rows the clone size is stated as once, few or many, or as a class when expanded; others skip it.

D: TRBD1
V: TRBV6-6
J: TRBJ2-1
size: NA
DNA: TGTGCCAGCAGCCCCTTGGGGACAGGGGGCTTCAGGCAGTTCTTC
CDR3: CASSPLGTGGFRQFF

D: NA
V: TRBV10-2
J: TRBJ1-6
size: once
DNA: TGCGCCAGCAGACGGGACGTCAATTCACCCCTCCACTTT
CDR3: CASRRDVNSPLHF

D: NA
V: TRBV11-3
J: TRBJ1-2
size: NA
DNA: TGTGCCAGCAGCTTAGATCAGGCTGGGGCTGGCTACACCTTC
CDR3: CASSLDQAGAGYTF

D: TRBD2
V: TRBV6-1
J: TRBJ2-1
size: NA
DNA: TGTGCCAGCAGTGAAGCGAGTAGCGGGGGGGATTACAATGAGCAGTTCTTC
CDR3: CASSEASSGGDYNEQFF

D: NA
V: TRBV5-1
J: TRBJ1-1
size: NA
DNA: TGCGCCAGCAGCTTGGAGAGGGGAACTGAAGCTTTCTTT
CDR3: CASSLERGTEAFF

D: TRBD2
V: TRBV7-2
J: TRBJ2-1
size: NA
DNA: TGTGCCAGCAGCCGAAACCGGGGGGATGAGCAGTTCTTC
CDR3: CASSRNRGDEQFF

D: NA
V: TRBV20-1
J: TRBJ2-7
size: NA
DNA: TGCAGTGCTAGTTACCGGGGACCCTACGAGCAGTACTTC
CDR3: CSASYRGPYEQYF

D: NA
V: TRBV5-1
J: TRBJ2-5
size: NA
DNA: TGCGCCAGCAGCTCCCGACCCACAGAGATCGAGACCCAGTACTTC
CDR3: CASSSRPTEIETQYF

D: NA
V: TRBV13
J: TRBJ2-1
size: NA
DNA: TGTGCCAGCAGCTTCTCAGGGGTCTACAATGAGCAGTTCTTC
CDR3: CASSFSGVYNEQFF

D: TRBD1
V: TRBV20-1
J: TRBJ1-3
size: NA
DNA: TGCAGTGCCACAACAGGGGACACCATATATTTT
CDR3: CSATTGDTIYF

D: NA
V: TRBV2
J: TRBJ1-5
size: NA
DNA: TGTGCCAGCCACGGGGGGGCGAGCAATCAGCCCCAGCATTTT
CDR3: CASHGGASNQPQHF

D: NA
V: TRBV6-5
J: TRBJ1-2
size: NA
DNA: TGTGCCAGCAGATTACAGGGTGATCTTGGCTACACCTTC
CDR3: CASRLQGDLGYTF

D: TRBD2
V: TRBV7-7
J: TRBJ2-5
size: NA
DNA: TGTGCTAGCAGCTTGGGACTAGCGGGGGCAGAGACCCAGTACTTC
CDR3: CASSLGLAGAETQYF

D: TRBD1
V: TRBV6-5
J: TRBJ1-1
size: NA
DNA: TGTGCCAGCAGTTACGGCAGGGGGCTTATGAACACTGAAGCTTTCTTT
CDR3: CASSYGRGLMNTEAFF

D: TRBD1
V: TRBV3-1/TRBV3-2
J: TRBJ2-1
size: NA
DNA: TGTGCCAGCAGCTACATAAGGGGACAGGGGGACAATGAGCAGTTCTTC
CDR3: CASSYIRGQGDNEQFF

D: NA
V: TRBV5-1
J: TRBJ1-6
size: NA
DNA: TGCGCCAGCAGCTTGGGCCCCAGGGGTGTAAGGTCACCCCTCCACTTT
CDR3: CASSLGPRGVRSPLHF

D: TRBD1
V: TRBV6-5
J: TRBJ1-6
size: NA
DNA: TGTGCCAGCCGTTTTACAGGGGATAATTCACCCCTCCACTTT
CDR3: CASRFTGDNSPLHF

D: NA
V: TRBV5-5
J: TRBJ2-2
size: NA
DNA: TGTGCCAGCAGCTTGCGTGTGCTCGACACCGGGGAGCTGTTTTTT
CDR3: CASSLRVLDTGELFF

D: TRBD1
V: TRBV2
J: TRBJ1-2
size: NA
DNA: TGTGCCAGCAGTGGGACAGGATATGGCTACACCTTC
CDR3: CASSGTGYGYTF

D: NA
V: TRBV30
J: TRBJ1-2
size: NA
DNA: TGTGCCTGGAATAAGCCGGGAAATGGCTACACCTTC
CDR3: CAWNKPGNGYTF

D: NA
V: TRBV12-3/TRBV12-4
J: TRBJ1-2
size: NA
DNA: TGTGCCAGCAGTTTAAGGGGAAGCGGCGGCTACACCTTC
CDR3: CASSLRGSGGYTF

D: NA
V: TRBV2
J: TRBJ1-2
size: NA
DNA: TGTGCCAGCAGTAGACAGGACTATGGCTACACCTTC
CDR3: CASSRQDYGYTF

D: NA
V: TRBV5-1
J: TRBJ1-4
size: NA
DNA: TGCGCCAGCAGCTTGCAGGGACCTAATGAAAAACTGTTTTTT
CDR3: CASSLQGPNEKLFF

D: NA
V: TRBV7-3
J: TRBJ2-2
size: NA
DNA: TGTGCCAGCTGCTTACAAGCAGGAGGCACCGGGGAGCTGTTTTTT
CDR3: CASCLQAGGTGELFF

D: TRBD1
V: TRBV5-1
J: TRBJ1-4
size: NA
DNA: TGCGCCAGCAGCTTGGGGGAGTGGGGACATCCGGGACAGTTTAATGAAAAACTGTTTTTT
CDR3: CASSLGEWGHPGQFNEKLFF

D: NA
V: TRBV11-3
J: TRBJ2-1
size: NA
DNA: TGTGCCAGCGGGCCCCGGGGGGCCTTTAATGAGCAGTTCTTC
CDR3: CASGPRGAFNEQFF

D: TRBD1
V: TRBV11-3
J: TRBJ2-1
size: NA
DNA: TGTGCCAGCAGCTCCCCAGGGGGTAGGAATGAGCAGTTCTTC
CDR3: CASSSPGGRNEQFF

D: NA
V: TRBV7-8
J: TRBJ2-7
size: few
DNA: TGTGCCAGCAGCTTAGGTAGGCCTGGCGGGACCTCCTACGAGCAGTACTTC
CDR3: CASSLGRPGGTSYEQYF

D: TRBD1
V: TRBV6-5
J: TRBJ1-4
size: NA
DNA: TGTGCCAGCAGTCTACGACAGGGCATACAAGAAAAACTGTTTTTT
CDR3: CASSLRQGIQEKLFF

D: TRBD1
V: TRBV4-1
J: TRBJ1-4
size: NA
DNA: TGCGCCAGCAGCCAGGGGGACAGGCAGTTTAATGAAAAACTGTTTTTT
CDR3: CASSQGDRQFNEKLFF

D: TRBD1
V: TRBV7-9
J: TRBJ2-6
size: NA
DNA: TGTGCCAGCAGCCGGACAGGGTCGTCCGGGGCCAACGTCCTGACTTTC
CDR3: CASSRTGSSGANVLTF

D: TRBD1
V: TRBV4-2
J: TRBJ1-4
size: NA
DNA: TGTGCCAGCAGCCCCGGACAGGGGGATGAAAAACTGTTTTTT
CDR3: CASSPGQGDEKLFF

D: TRBD2
V: TRBV4-1
J: TRBJ2-1
size: NA
DNA: TGCGCCAGCAGCCACGGACTAGTTGGTGAGCAGTTCTTC
CDR3: CASSHGLVGEQFF

D: TRBD1
V: TRBV4-1
J: TRBJ1-1
size: NA
DNA: TGCGCCAGCAGCCCCCAAGGGGGCGCGAGGAACACTGAAGCTTTCTTT
CDR3: CASSPQGGARNTEAFF

D: NA
V: TRBV7-9
J: TRBJ1-6
size: NA
DNA: TGTGCCAGCAGCTACCAGGGGATCGATTCACCCCTCCACTTT
CDR3: CASSYQGIDSPLHF

D: NA
V: TRBV3-1/TRBV3-2
J: TRBJ1-1
size: NA
DNA: TGTGCCAGCAGCCTCTTTGGGGTAAGGGGGACTGAAGCTTTCTTT
CDR3: CASSLFGVRGTEAFF

D: NA
V: TRBV30
J: TRBJ1-6
size: NA
DNA: TGTGCCTGGCAAAGGGAGTCGGGAAATTCACCCCTCCACTTT
CDR3: CAWQRESGNSPLHF

D: TRBD1
V: TRBV13
J: TRBJ1-1
size: NA
DNA: TGTGCCAGCAGCTCAAGGACAGGGGGAGCTTTCTTT
CDR3: CASSSRTGGAFF

D: NA
V: TRBV9
J: TRBJ2-6
size: NA
DNA: TGTGCCAGCAGCGTAGCGCCGAGCCCATCTGGGGCCAACGTCCTGACTTTC
CDR3: CASSVAPSPSGANVLTF

D: NA
V: TRBV5-1
J: TRBJ1-1
size: NA
DNA: TGCGCCAGCAGCTTTTCAGGGTACACTGAAGCTTTCTTT
CDR3: CASSFSGYTEAFF

D: TRBD1
V: TRBV7-2
J: TRBJ2-5
size: NA
DNA: TGTGCCAGCAGCGGGGACAGGGGGACCCAGTACTTC
CDR3: CASSGDRGTQYF

D: TRBD1
V: TRBV30
J: TRBJ1-5
size: NA
DNA: TGTGCCTGGAGTCGGACAGGGGGCCTTCAGCCCCAGCATTTT
CDR3: CAWSRTGGLQPQHF

D: NA
V: TRBV20-1
J: TRBJ1-1
size: NA
DNA: TGCAGTGCTAGTCACGCCGCAAAGGGAACCAACACTGAAGCTTTCTTT
CDR3: CSASHAAKGTNTEAFF

D: NA
V: TRBV2
J: TRBJ2-7
size: NA
DNA: TGTGCCAGCAGCCTCTTAGGCGAGCAGTACTTC
CDR3: CASSLLGEQYF

D: NA
V: TRBV3-1/TRBV3-2
J: TRBJ1-3
size: NA
DNA: TGTGCCAGCAGCCCCCAGGTTACTGGAAACACCATATATTTT
CDR3: CASSPQVTGNTIYF

D: TRBD1
V: TRBV6-4
J: TRBJ2-3
size: NA
DNA: TGTGCCAGCAAATCAGGACAGGGGGCCGCAGATACGCAGTATTTT
CDR3: CASKSGQGAADTQYF

D: NA
V: TRBV2
J: TRBJ2-7
size: NA
DNA: TGTGCCAGCAGTGACTGGCTAGCTAGCTACGAGCAGTACTTC
CDR3: CASSDWLASYEQYF

D: TRBD1
V: TRBV30
J: TRBJ1-1
size: NA
DNA: TGTGCCTGGAGCCGGGACAGGGGGAACACTGAAGCTTTCTTT
CDR3: CAWSRDRGNTEAFF

D: NA
V: TRBV12-3/TRBV12-4
J: TRBJ2-7
size: NA
DNA: TGTGCCAGCAGTTTAGGGTACGAGCAGTACTTC
CDR3: CASSLGYEQYF

D: TRBD1
V: TRBV30
J: TRBJ2-7
size: NA
DNA: TGTGCCTGCAGGGGGCTCTACGAGCAGTACTTC
CDR3: CACRGLYEQYF